Following are 31 T cell receptor beta chains from one sample sequenced in a study of blood T cells in healthy people across ages. PCR was performed a second time for about 7 to 12 cycles using a sample-barcoded 5' primer and a J-beta primer mix. One entry per CDR3 protein, called by TCRdb with MiXCR from the 5' RACE reads. The table records around 780,000 distinct CDR3 sequences, roughly 26% of them present only once. The data were also submitted as part of a second study, on T cells of mothers and their children.

The material sequenced was blood. The receptors here all came from a boy younger than 18 in good health.

The sample holds a few counts of this clonotype. This chain links TRBV28 with TRBJ2-1, with TRBD2 as a possible D gene (5 bases). This CDR3 comprises 14 residues. The V end lost 8 bases, the J end lost 8 bases, and 19 bases lay between the germline ends. Germline V CDR1 and CDR2: MDHEN, SYDVKM. The CDR3 coding sequence is TGTGCCAGCTCTAGAGGCGGGCGTGGGGATGAGCAGTTCTTC. Encoded protein: CASSRGGRGDEQFF.

This clonotype has only a few counts. CDR3 protein: CASSLGVSTTNEKLFF. For the CDR3, the DNA is TGTGCCAGCAGCTTAGGGGTCAGCACAACTAATGAAAAACTGTTTTTT. The chain employs TRBV7-2 and TRBJ1-4; D remains ambiguous. CDR1 SGHTA and CDR2 FQGNSA come from the germline V gene. Trimming pared 1 base from V and 0 bases from J, leaving 9 bases between. The CDR3 is 16 residues long.

The rearrangement uses TRBV7-9 and TRBJ2-5; D may correspond to TRBD1 or TRBD2 (5 bases each). Between the trimmed V and J ends, which lost 3 bases and 13 bases, there was a span of 18 bases. The germline CDR1 and CDR2 sequences are SEHNR and FQNEAQ (reference sequence). The CDR3 is 13 amino acids. CDR3 coding DNA: TGTGCCAGCAGCTTCAGGGACGGTGGGGTGGGGTACTTC. Protein product: CASSFRDGGVGYF.

V usage is TRBV3-1 and J usage is TRBJ2-7; D gene ambiguous. V was clipped by 4 bases and J by 5 bases, with 15 bases between them. CDR1 and CDR2 (germline): LGHDT, YNNKEL (reference sequence). The CDR3 is 14 amino acids. The DNA for the CDR3 is TGTGCCAGCAGCCCGGAAGGGCCTGGAGACGAGCAGTACTTC. Translated, it gives CASSPEGPGDEQYF.

This clonotype was seen only a few times. V is TRBV7-9 and J is TRBJ2-5, with D perhaps matching TRBD2 (6 bases). The J call may be mistaken, given a closer DNA end match to TRBJ2-7. The CDR3 contains 14 residues. Germline lookup yields CDR1 SEHNR and CDR2 FQNEAQ (reference sequence). The CDR3 loop reads CASSLSLAIYEQYF. CDR3 nucleotides: TGTGCCAGCAGCTTAAGCCTAGCGATCTACGAGCAGTACTTC.

This clonotype was picked up a small number of times. This chain links TRBV28 with TRBJ1-4; TRBD1 matches at 10 bases. V lost 8 bases, J lost 5 bases, and 8 bases stayed unmatched. The CDR3 is 15 residues long. Per the germline V gene, CDR1 is MDHEN and CDR2 is SYDVKM. CDR3 nucleotide sequence: TGTGCCAGCGCCGGGGGACAGGGGTGGAATGAAAAACTGTTTTTT. Residues: CASAGGQGWNEKLFF.

This clonotype has more than one count but fewer than ten. The chain has TRBV20-1 and TRBJ2-3; 12 nucleotides match TRBD2. The CDR3 is made up of 15 amino acids. Germline loops: CDR1 DFQATT, CDR2 SNEGSKA (reference sequence). Losses at the gene ends were 5 bases for V and 2 bases for J; bases not matched to a gene: 5. CDR3 amino acids: CSAALAGGPTDTQYF. Here the CDR3 DNA reads TGCAGTGCTGCCCTAGCGGGGGGGCCCACAGATACGCAGTATTTT.

V usage is TRBV3-1 and J usage is TRBJ1-6; a weak D match, TRBD1 (5 bases). Germline V lookup: CDR1 LGHDT, CDR2 YNNKEL (reference sequence). The CDR3 sequence is 14 residues long. Trimming removed 1 base at V and 11 bases at J, with 12 bases between. CDR3 sequence reads: CASSQGGVGAPLHF. The CDR3, as DNA: TGTGCCAGCAGCCAAGGGGGCGTTGGGGCACCCCTCCACTTT.

The sample holds a few counts of this clonotype. This chain links TRBV5-1 with TRBJ1-1; D is unclear. Germline assignment: CDR1 SGHRS and CDR2 YFSETQ. Trimming cost V 0 bases and J 0 bases, with 6 bases left between them. The CDR3 sequence is 14 residues long. The CDR3 bases are TGCGCCAGCAGCTTGGGGGTTATGAACACTGAAGCTTTCTTT. Residues: CASSLGVMNTEAFF. Supplemented by reference TRBV5-1 and TRBJ1-1, the full variable domain reads KAGVTQTPRYLIKTRGQQVTLSCSPISGHRSVSWYQQTPGQGLQFLFEYFSETQRNKGNFPGRFSGRQFSNSRSEMNVSTLELGDSALYLCASSLGVMNTEAFFGQGTRLTVV.

This sequence joins TRBV24-1 and TRBJ2-4; D perhaps matches TRBD1 (6 bases). The CDR3 runs to 12 residues. Trimming shortened V by 8 bases and J by 3 bases, and 7 bases separated the two germline ends. Germline V gene data show CDR1 as KGHDR and CDR2 as SFDVKD. CDR3 residues: CATKDSKNIQYF. The CDR3 DNA reads TGTGCCACCAAGGACAGCAAAAACATTCAGTACTTC.

The rearrangement links TRBV20-1 to TRBJ1-3; D is ambiguous. Germline values: CDR1 DFQATT, CDR2 SNEGSKA (reference sequence). The CDR3 is 15 amino acids. Trimming took off 0 bases at V and 11 bases at J, with 20 bases between the two ends. CDR3 protein: CSARDWIGPGNAIYF. Here the CDR3 DNA reads TGCAGTGCTAGAGATTGGATAGGGCCGGGGAACGCCATATATTTT.

V is TRBV10-3 and J is TRBJ2-3; the D call may be TRBD1 or TRBD2 (6 bases each). The CDR3 extends over 15 amino acids. Trimming took off 3 bases at V and 3 bases at J, with 13 bases between the two ends. Germline V CDR1 and CDR2: ENHRY, SYGVKD. In nucleotides, the CDR3 is TGTGCCATCAGTGAAGCGGAGGGGGAGACAGATACGCAGTATTTT. Its protein product is CAISEAEGETDTQYF.

This clonotype was counted a few times. This chain uses TRBV5-4 with TRBJ1-4, with D perhaps matching TRBD1 (6 bases). This CDR3 is 13 amino acids long. V lost 4 bases, J lost 6 bases, and 10 bases lay in between. Germline values: CDR1 SGHNT, CDR2 YYREEE (reference sequence). CDR3 loop: CASSTWTDEKLFF. DNA for the CDR3: TGTGCCAGCAGCACATGGACAGATGAAAAACTGTTTTTT.

This clonotype was detected many times. This chain connects TRBV6-5 to TRBJ2-7; D perhaps matches TRBD1 (5 bases). The germline V gene has CDR1 MNHEY and CDR2 SVGAGI. The CDR3 runs 15 residues. Trimming removed 3 bases at V and 0 bases at J, with 12 bases between. CDR3 nucleotide sequence: TGTGCCAGCAGTTATAGTTTAGACAGCTCCTACGAGCAGTACTTC. This sequence encodes CASSYSLDSSYEQYF.

The V gene is TRBV7-6, the J gene TRBJ2-7, with 7 nucleotides matching TRBD2. The V gene's germline CDR1 is SGHVS and CDR2 FNYEAQ. Germline trimming cut 5 bases from V and 3 bases from J; bases unmatched to any gene: 4. The CDR3 spans 13 residues. Here the CDR3 DNA reads TGTGCCAGCAGCCCCAGCGGGAACTACGAGCAGTACTTC. Protein product: CASSPSGNYEQYF.

Written as DNA, the CDR3 is TGTGCCAGCAGCTGGACGGGGATTGGACAAGAGACCCAGTACTTC. Protein sequence: CASSWTGIGQETQYF. The chain combines TRBV7-3 with TRBJ2-5, with D possibly matching TRBD2 (5 bases). The V end lost 4 bases, the J end lost 2 bases, and 14 bases lay between the germline ends. The CDR3 consists of 15 residues. Germline V lookup: CDR1 SGHTA, CDR2 FQGTGA.

This clonotype has a handful of counts. This CDR3 is missing its conserved last phenylalanine or tryptophan, likely due to a read error. V gene TRBV12-3 or TRBV12-4 combines with J gene TRBJ1-5; D is unresolved. With 6 bases removed from V and 1 base from J, the gap between germline ends came to 16 bases. The CDR3 loop spans 16 amino acids. The CDR3, as DNA: TGTGCCAGCAGGGGAGGGATGTGGCAAAGCAATCAGCCCCAGCATCTT. Translated: CASRGGMWQSNQPQHL.

The rearrangement uses TRBV6-5 and TRBJ2-7; TRBD1 matches 8 bases. The CDR3 totals 16 residues. Germline V gene data show CDR1 as MNHEY and CDR2 as SVGAGI. The V and J ends lost 0 bases and 7 bases, in that order; junction bases with no gene match: 11. The CDR3 is CASSYSPHRGTEEQYF. In DNA, the CDR3 is TGTGCCAGCAGTTACTCGCCCCACAGGGGGACGGAGGAGCAGTACTTC.

The genes are TRBV4-1 and TRBJ2-3; D unclear. CDR1 is MGHRA and CDR2 is YSYEKL in the germline V gene. The CDR3 contains 15 residues. V gave up 0 bases and J gave up 6 bases, with 13 bases separating them. The DNA for the CDR3 is TGCGCCAGCAGCCAAGAAGGCCTAGGCGTCGATACGCAGTATTTT. Residues: CASSQEGLGVDTQYF.

The J gene is TRBJ2-1, the V gene TRBV9; D may be TRBD2 (6 bases). Trimming stripped 0 bases from V and 0 bases from J, with 10 bases between. Per germline, CDR1 SGDLS and CDR2 YYNGEE. This CDR3 comprises 16 residues. The CDR3 sequence is CASSVEPGVSYNEQFF. Written as DNA, the CDR3 is TGTGCCAGCAGCGTAGAACCGGGGGTCTCCTACAATGAGCAGTTCTTC.

This rearrangement joins TRBV29-1 to TRBJ2-1; D remains ambiguous. The ends were cut back, 2 bases at V and 6 bases at J, with 17 bases in the middle. This CDR3 region has 15 residues. CDR1 is SQVTM and CDR2 is ANQGSEA in the germline V gene. CDR3 loop: CSVELGEFGSNEQFF. CDR3 nucleotides: TGCAGCGTTGAATTAGGAGAGTTCGGCAGCAATGAGCAGTTCTTC.

The CDR3 loop is CASSLAAGTDGNTIYF. The CDR3, as DNA: TGCGCCAGCAGCCTTGCGGCGGGGACAGATGGAAACACCATATATTTT. The J gene is TRBJ1-3, the V gene TRBV4-1; 7 bases line up with TRBD1. V lost 4 bases to trimming and J lost 3 bases; unmatched junction nucleotides: 9. This CDR3 region has 16 residues. Germline-derived CDR1 and CDR2 are MGHRA and YSYEKL.

The chain joins TRBV29-1 to TRBJ2-5; D gene ambiguous. The V and J ends lost 6 bases and 5 bases respectively, with 10 bases between them. This CDR3 spans 11 amino acids. The germline CDR1 and CDR2 sequences are SQVTM and ANQGSEA. The CDR3 sequence is CSVNLGETQYF. The CDR3 DNA reads TGCAGCGTCAACCTAGGGGAGACCCAGTACTTC.

The V and J genes are TRBV12-3 or TRBV12-4 and TRBJ1-3; tentatively, D is TRBD1 (6 bases). This CDR3 region has 15 residues. V was clipped by 6 bases and J by 2 bases, with 14 bases between them. The DNA for the CDR3 is TGTGCCAGCAGCACAGGGCGAAAGACTGGAAACACCATATATTTT. Protein sequence: CASSTGRKTGNTIYF.

V and J are TRBV3-1 and TRBJ2-1; D uncertain. Looked up from germline, CDR1 is LGHDT and CDR2 is YNNKEL (reference sequence). V was pared by 4 bases and J by 3 bases, with 13 bases between. The CDR3 has 15 amino acids. The CDR3 loop is CASSLRVYDYNEQFF. CDR3 bases: TGTGCCAGCAGCCTCCGGGTCTATGACTACAATGAGCAGTTCTTC.

In this sample, this clonotype turned up a few times. Germline is not matched at one junction end, which may reflect a read error. This sequence joins TRBV7-3 and TRBJ1-1; D gene unclear. Per germline, CDR1 SGHTA and CDR2 FQGTGA. This CDR3 region has 14 residues. As DNA, the CDR3 is TGCGCCAGCAGCTATCGCGGGCAGAACACTGAAGCTTTCTTT. Its translation: CASSYRGQNTEAFF.

This clonotype was detected only a few times. The chain has TRBV7-6 and TRBJ2-2, with 10 bases lining up with TRBD1. Germline V gives CDR1 SGHVS, CDR2 FNYEAQ. The length of the CDR3 is 15 residues. Germline trimming cut 1 base from V and 5 bases from J; bases unmatched to any gene: 1. CDR3 bases: TGTGCCAGCAGCTTAGGACAGGGGGCGACCGGGGAGCTGTTTTTT. It yields the protein CASSLGQGATGELFF.

V gene TRBV30 combines with J gene TRBJ1-2; TRBD1 might be the D (6 bases). Germline CDR1 GTSNPN, CDR2 SVGIG (reference sequence). Trimming stripped 6 bases from V and 3 bases from J, with 11 bases between. There are 12 residues in the CDR3. CDR3 region: CACWAGDYGYTF. For the CDR3, the DNA is TGTGCCTGTTGGGCAGGGGACTATGGCTACACCTTC. The full variable domain, with the rest looked up from reference TRBV30 and TRBJ1-2, is SQTIHQWPATLVQPVGSPLSLECTVEGTSNPNLYWYRQAAGRGLQLLFYSVGIGQISSEVPQNLSASRPQDRQFILSSKKLLLSDSGFYLCACWAGDYGYTFGSGTRLTVV.

The chain is built from TRBV4-2 and TRBJ2-7; 8 bases are a match to TRBD1. CDR3 size: 16 residues. Germline lookup yields CDR1 LGHNA and CDR2 YNFKEQ. The J segment lost 4 bases and the V segment lost 4 bases, leaving 12 bases of the junction unmatched. CDR3 nucleotide sequence: TGTGCCAGCAGCCCCATGGGGCAGGGGGCCCGTTACGAGCAGTACTTC. Translating gives CASSPMGQGARYEQYF.

This clonotype turned up a few times. The chain uses TRBV20-1 and TRBJ2-1, with 11 bases that match TRBD2. Losses at the gene ends were 0 bases for V and 0 bases for J; bases not matched to a gene: 4. The germline gives CDR1 DFQATT, CDR2 SNEGSKA (reference sequence). The CDR3 contains 17 residues. CDR3 in amino acids: CSARDRLAGPSYNEQFF. As DNA, the CDR3 is TGCAGTGCTAGAGACCGACTAGCGGGGCCCTCCTACAATGAGCAGTTCTTC.

The rearrangement uses TRBV20-1 and TRBJ1-6, with D unresolved. The CDR3 covers 15 residues. V lost 6 bases and J lost 0, with 12 bases in between. CDR1 and CDR2 (germline): DFQATT, SNEGSKA (reference sequence). The CDR3 loop is CSARQTGSYNSPLHF. CDR3 in DNA: TGCAGTGCCCGACAAACGGGCTCCTATAATTCACCCCTCCACTTT.